Described below is a single T cell receptor beta chain sequence and its context. Its antigen is as yet unknown. This sample was included in a study of T cell repertoires in cytomegalovirus infection. In the study overall: Well-studied HLA-B-restricted epitopes and recently identified HLA-C-restricted epitopes of CMV were both used in the study. Whole-study results and caveats: Dominating the ex vivo response were TCR beta clonotypes that were CMV-specific and HLA-C-restricted.

TCRdb reprocessed the reads via MiXCR and lists one record per CDR3 protein. The table shows about 830,000 distinct CDR3 sequences, with 32% occurring only once. J lost 0 bases, V lost 4 bases, and 4 bases had no gene match. CDR1 and CDR2 (germline): SGHRS, YFSETQ. The CDR3 contains 15 residues. The chain couples TRBV5-1 to TRBJ2-5; 9 nucleotides agree with TRBD1. The TCR comes from a human donor in good health (CMV status not recorded). Some clones in this sample may be carry-over from other donors' samples. The sequencing here drew on cultured CD8+ T cells from PBMCs, taken from culture after CMV antigen stimulation. CDR3 sequence (DNA): TGCGCCAGCAGCCTCGGGACAGGGAACCAAGAGACCCAGTACTTC. Translating gives CASSLGTGNQETQYF.